This is a list of T cell receptor beta chains from one sample in a study of T cells in Graves' hyperthyroidism and ophthalmopathy. Via MiXCR, TCRdb re-called the multiplex PCR reads, giving one row per CDR3 protein. The repertoire includes 610,000 or so distinct CDR3 sequences, about half of them detected once, and around 7.7% sits in the top ten. The sequenced sample consisted of peripheral blood or thyroid tissue (not recorded which). These receptors all stem from a woman under 30 with Graves' hyperthyroidism. Both conserved end residues are part of each CDR3. Each record gives: J gene, V gene, D gene, clone size, CDR3 DNA, CDR3 protein. A D gene is named only where the DNA matches it firmly. Clone size, where shown, is once, few, many, or a class for clones that have expanded.

J: TRBJ2-7; V: TRBV20-1; D: TRBD2; size: .; DNA: TGCAGTGCGACGGCGGGACTAGCGGGCAAATACGAGCAGTACTTC; CDR3: CSATAGLAGKYEQYF
J: TRBJ2-5; V: TRBV7-2; D: .; size: .; DNA: TGTGCCAGCAGTAGTTTGGGACAAGAGACCCAGTACTTC; CDR3: CASSSLGQETQYF
J: TRBJ1-5; V: TRBV18; D: TRBD1; size: few; DNA: TGTGCCAGCTCGCGACAGGGGCGAGGTCAGCCCCAGCATTTT; CDR3: CASSRQGRGQPQHF
J: TRBJ2-5; V: TRBV2; D: .; size: .; DNA: TGTGCCAGCAGTGAATCTGAAGCGGAGACCCAGTACTTC; CDR3: CASSESEAETQYF
J: TRBJ1-3; V: TRBV2; D: TRBD1; size: many; DNA: TGTGCCAGCAGGGGGAATCGGGACAGCCCCTCCAACACCATATATTTT; CDR3: CASRGNRDSPSNTIYF
J: TRBJ2-7; V: TRBV7-3; D: .; size: .; DNA: TGTGCCAGCAGCTTCATCTTGACTTGGTACAATGAGCAGTACTTC; CDR3: CASSFILTWYNEQYF
J: TRBJ1-4; V: TRBV7-9; D: .; size: .; DNA: TGTGCCAGCAGGGATATCAGGGGAACTAATGAAAAACTGTTTTTT; CDR3: CASRDIRGTNEKLFF
J: TRBJ2-7; V: TRBV9; D: TRBD2; size: many; DNA: TGTGCCAGCAGCGGCCCCACTAGCGGGACGTACGAGCAGTACTTC; CDR3: CASSGPTSGTYEQYF
J: TRBJ2-7; V: TRBV7-2; D: TRBD2; size: many; DNA: TGTGCCAGCGGGGGCTTAGCGGGAGATGTGGGCGAGCAGTACTTC; CDR3: CASGGLAGDVGEQYF
J: TRBJ1-2; V: TRBV29-1; D: .; size: many; DNA: TGCAGCGTTGAAAGTATCGGCGAACCAACATTCTATGGCTACACCTTC; CDR3: CSVESIGEPTFYGYTF
J: TRBJ2-7; V: TRBV20-1; D: TRBD2; size: many; DNA: TGCAGTGCTAGAGATCCGGGGGAGGGCTCCTACGAGCAGTACTTC; CDR3: CSARDPGEGSYEQYF
J: TRBJ2-7; V: TRBV18; D: TRBD2; size: few; DNA: TGTGCCAGCTCACCACTGCGACTAGCGCCTCGGGACGAGCAGTACTTC; CDR3: CASSPLRLAPRDEQYF
J: TRBJ2-5; V: TRBV7-7; D: .; size: .; DNA: TGTGCTAGCAGCGAGGGTGAACAAGAGACCCAGCGACACTTC; CDR3: CASSEGEQETQRHF
J: TRBJ2-6; V: TRBV7-2; D: .; size: .; DNA: TGTGCCAGCAGCTTAGCGTCCTACTATGGCTCTGGGGCCAACGTCCTGACTTTC; CDR3: CASSLASYYGSGANVLTF
J: TRBJ2-5; V: TRBV7-9; D: .; size: .; DNA: TGTGCCGGCGGAAGTGGAGCGGCTGGGGCGGAAGAGACCCAGTACTTC; CDR3: CAGGSGAAGAEETQYF
J: TRBJ1-4; V: TRBV10-2; D: .; size: many; DNA: TGCGCCAGCATGCGGCTCAATGAAAAACTGTTTTTT; CDR3: CASMRLNEKLFF
J: TRBJ2-7; V: TRBV4-1; D: TRBD1; size: few; DNA: TGCGCCAGCAGCCAAGTTGGGGACAGGGCACCCTCCGGCTACTTTTACGAGCAGTACTTC; CDR3: CASSQVGDRAPSGYFYEQYF
J: TRBJ1-5; V: TRBV18; D: .; size: .; DNA: TGTGCCGGCTCACCAGGTAGCAATCAGCCCCAGCATTTT; CDR3: CAGSPGSNQPQHF
J: TRBJ1-3; V: TRBV7-9; D: TRBD1; size: many; DNA: TGTGCCAGCAACTGGAGACAGGGTTACTCTGGAAACACCATATATTTT; CDR3: CASNWRQGYSGNTIYF
J: TRBJ1-1; V: TRBV9; D: .; size: many; DNA: TGTGCCAGCAGCGCCTTACTAGGGACGAACACTGAAGCTTTCTTT; CDR3: CASSALLGTNTEAFF
J: TRBJ1-6; V: TRBV7-9; D: TRBD1; size: .; DNA: TGTGCCAGCAGCCACACCGGGACAGCGGGATCACCCCTCCACTTT; CDR3: CASSHTGTAGSPLHF
J: TRBJ1-2; V: TRBV13; D: TRBD1; size: .; DNA: TGTGCCAGCAGCCCAGGTTCCACAGGGGGGCTCCATGGCTACACCTTC; CDR3: CASSPGSTGGLHGYTF
J: TRBJ2-1; V: TRBV9; D: .; size: .; DNA: TGTGCCAGCAGTTTTTACCGGGGTACCTACAATGAGCAGTTCTTC; CDR3: CASSFYRGTYNEQFF
J: TRBJ1-6; V: TRBV3-1; D: TRBD1; size: many; DNA: TGTGCCAGCAGCCCGGAGACAGGGACTTCACCCCTCCACTTT; CDR3: CASSPETGTSPLHF
J: TRBJ2-7; V: TRBV6-6; D: TRBD1; size: few; DNA: TGTGCCAGCAGTTACGGGGCAGGGGGCGTCTACGAGCAGTACTTC; CDR3: CASSYGAGGVYEQYF
J: TRBJ2-7; V: TRBV7-9; D: .; size: many; DNA: TGTGCCAGCAGCTTAAGGGACCCAGCCTACGAGCAGTACTTC; CDR3: CASSLRDPAYEQYF
J: TRBJ2-7; V: TRBV7-6; D: .; size: .; DNA: TGTGCCAGCAGCTTAGTTCAGGGCACCGGGGAGCAGTACTTC; CDR3: CASSLVQGTGEQYF
J: TRBJ1-6; V: TRBV6-5; D: TRBD1; size: few; DNA: TGTGCCAGCAGTCCGATACAGGGGCGTCCTAATAATTCACCCCTCCACTTT; CDR3: CASSPIQGRPNNSPLHF
J: TRBJ1-1; V: TRBV10-3; D: .; size: .; DNA: TGTGCCATCAGAGGGGACACTGAAGCTTTCTTT; CDR3: CAIRGDTEAFF
J: TRBJ1-2; V: TRBV7-9; D: .; size: .; DNA: TGTGCCAGCAGCTTGGTAGGGCAGGCTGGCTACACCTTC; CDR3: CASSLVGQAGYTF
J: TRBJ2-2; V: TRBV19; D: .; size: .; DNA: TGTGCCAGTAGTATACTGGGGGGTGGGGAGCTGTTTTTT; CDR3: CASSILGGGELFF
J: TRBJ1-5; V: TRBV24-1; D: .; size: .; DNA: TGTGCCACCAGTGATTGGAGGAAAGAGACCCAGCATTTT; CDR3: CATSDWRKETQHF
J: TRBJ1-1; V: TRBV7-8; D: .; size: many; DNA: TGTGCCAGCAGCTTATCGAGGGATGACACTGAAGCTTTCTTT; CDR3: CASSLSRDDTEAFF
J: TRBJ1-2; V: TRBV7-2; D: .; size: many; DNA: TGTGCCAGCAGCTTATTTTCCCGCCAGGATGGCTACACCTTC; CDR3: CASSLFSRQDGYTF
J: TRBJ2-2; V: TRBV5-1; D: .; size: many; DNA: TGCGCCAGCAGCTCAGGGAGTTCCACCGGGGAGCTGTTTTTT; CDR3: CASSSGSSTGELFF
J: TRBJ1-1; V: TRBV5-1; D: TRBD1; size: many; DNA: TGCGCCAGCAGCCAGGACAGGTTGAACACTGAAGCTTTCTTT; CDR3: CASSQDRLNTEAFF
J: TRBJ2-7; V: TRBV7-7; D: TRBD2; size: few; DNA: TGTGCCAGCAGTCCCCCGGGACTAGCGGACTACGAGCAGTACTTC; CDR3: CASSPPGLADYEQYF
J: TRBJ2-3; V: TRBV5-1; D: .; size: .; DNA: TGCGCCAGCAGCTTCTTGGCGACGGACGCCTACTTAGATACGCAGTATTTT; CDR3: CASSFLATDAYLDTQYF
J: TRBJ2-5; V: TRBV18; D: .; size: many; DNA: TGTGCCAGCTCCCTCGAGGAAGAGACCCAGTACTTC; CDR3: CASSLEEETQYF
J: TRBJ1-3; V: TRBV20-1; D: .; size: .; DNA: TGCAGTGCTAGGGACGTGGGAGGCACCATATATTTT; CDR3: CSARDVGGTIYF
J: TRBJ1-1; V: TRBV29-1; D: TRBD1; size: many; DNA: TGCAGCGTTTACCCGGACAGGGGATATGAAAAGACTGAAGCTTTCTTT; CDR3: CSVYPDRGYEKTEAFF
J: TRBJ2-7; V: TRBV5-4; D: .; size: .; DNA: TGTGCCAGCAGCTTTACGGTCGGGACGCAGGACTACGAGCAGTACTTC; CDR3: CASSFTVGTQDYEQYF
J: TRBJ2-3; V: TRBV10-3; D: .; size: few; DNA: TGTGCCATGAAATGGGGGACGAGCACAGATACGCAGTATTTT; CDR3: CAMKWGTSTDTQYF
J: TRBJ2-7; V: TRBV12-3/TRBV12-4; D: TRBD2; size: once; DNA: TGTGCCAGCAGACCCTACAGCGGGAGAAGCGACGAGCAGTACTTC; CDR3: CASRPYSGRSDEQYF
J: TRBJ2-7; V: TRBV19; D: .; size: .; DNA: TGTGCCAGTAGTATAGACGAGAGTATCTACGAGCAGTACTTC; CDR3: CASSIDESIYEQYF
J: TRBJ2-5; V: TRBV11-2; D: .; size: many; DNA: TGTGCCAGCAGCCGGCTGGGACCCGAGACCCAGTACTTC; CDR3: CASSRLGPETQYF
J: TRBJ1-5; V: TRBV10-3; D: .; size: many; DNA: TGTGCCATCAGTACTGGCTGGGGGACGGGTCAGCCCCAGCATTTT; CDR3: CAISTGWGTGQPQHF
J: TRBJ2-5; V: TRBV25-1; D: .; size: many; DNA: TGTGCCAGCAGTGAATTCAGGGATCAAGAGACCCAGTACTTC; CDR3: CASSEFRDQETQYF
J: TRBJ1-5; V: TRBV12-3/TRBV12-4; D: TRBD1; size: many; DNA: TGTGCCAGCAGTTTCAGACCGGGACAGGGAAGGCAGCCCCAGCATTTT; CDR3: CASSFRPGQGRQPQHF
J: TRBJ1-2; V: TRBV12-3/TRBV12-4; D: .; size: .; DNA: TGTGCCAGCAGCGGACTAGATGGCTACACCTTC; CDR3: CASSGLDGYTF
J: TRBJ2-5; V: TRBV2; D: TRBD2; size: .; DNA: TGTGCCAGCAGTGCTAGAGATGGCGGGAGGGCGGAGACCCAGTACTTC; CDR3: CASSARDGGRAETQYF
J: TRBJ1-6; V: TRBV20-1; D: TRBD1; size: many; DNA: TGCAGTGCTTCGGGACAGGGAAAATATAATTCACCCCTCCACTTT; CDR3: CSASGQGKYNSPLHF